The TCR beta chain described here comes from a study of CD8 T cells in ankylosing spondylitis. Study-wide points: Typical of ankylosing spondylitis blood, it appeared, was a TCR beta motif of under 10 highly homologous variants. The study looked at matched synovial fluid samples from ankylosing spondylitis patients. Disease-linked clones were reported to be significantly enriched there. As for the disease-linked clones, they showed a CD8+ phenotype and occurred at relatively low frequencies in peripheral blood. Some motif variants were previously reported in reactive arthritis synovial fluid and blood.

Quantitative 5'-RACE with molecular barcodes generated TCR beta libraries. TCRdb re-called the 5' RACE reads through MiXCR, storing one row per CDR3 protein. The data contain about 400,000 distinct CDR3 sequences, 20% to 25% of them singletons. CDR1 SGHTA and CDR2 FQGTGA come from the germline V gene. Trimming removed 5 bases from V and 8 bases from J; junction bases left unmatched: 1. This CDR3 spans 12 amino acids. Note on this clonotype: Its specificity is unknown.

Material: blood, either unsorted or a sorted T cell fraction (not recorded which). The source of this sequence is a male donor with ankylosing spondylitis. The V gene is TRBV7-3, the J gene TRBJ2-3; 10 nucleotides align to TRBD2. The CDR3 sequence is CASSPSGGTQYF. CDR3 bases: TGTGCCAGCAGCCCTAGCGGGGGTACGCAGTATTTT.